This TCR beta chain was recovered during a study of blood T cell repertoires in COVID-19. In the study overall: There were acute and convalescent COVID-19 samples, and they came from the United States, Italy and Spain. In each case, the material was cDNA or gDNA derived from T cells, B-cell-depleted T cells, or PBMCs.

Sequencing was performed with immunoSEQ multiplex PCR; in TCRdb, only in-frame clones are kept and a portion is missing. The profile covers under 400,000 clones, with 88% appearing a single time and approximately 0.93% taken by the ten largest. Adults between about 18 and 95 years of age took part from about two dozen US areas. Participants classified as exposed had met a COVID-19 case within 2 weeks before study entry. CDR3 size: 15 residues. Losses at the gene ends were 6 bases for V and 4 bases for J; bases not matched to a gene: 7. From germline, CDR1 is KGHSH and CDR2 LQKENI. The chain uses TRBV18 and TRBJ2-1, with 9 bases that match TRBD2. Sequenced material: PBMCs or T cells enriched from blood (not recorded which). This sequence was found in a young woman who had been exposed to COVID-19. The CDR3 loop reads CASSLGLATYNEQFF. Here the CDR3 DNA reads TGTGCCAGCTCGCTTGGACTAGCGACATACAATGAGCAGTTCTTC.